The T cell receptor beta chain described here comes from a study of T cell responses to AZD1222 COVID-19 vaccine. Germline CDR1 is SNHLY and CDR2 is FYNNEI. This CDR3 spans 15 amino acids. V lost 6 bases to trimming and J lost 0 bases, with 12 bases between them. Profiled with immunoSEQ multiplex PCR; TCRdb holds only in-frame clones, not every one. Among fewer than 65,000 clones listed, 84% were seen once. This clone was observed a few times. This TCR came from an adult in good health. This rearrangement joins TRBV2 to TRBJ1-5; D possibly corresponds to TRBD1 (5 bases). The sample was peripheral blood, taken on day 0 of AZD1222 vaccination. The CDR3 region is CASRETTVSNQPQHF. The CDR3 nucleotides are TGTGCCAGCAGAGAAACGACAGTTAGCAATCAGCCCCAGCATTTT.